This T cell receptor (beta chain) was captured by sequencing in a study of cytomegalovirus exposure and HLA in healthy donors. At the level of the study: The same platform used for the approximately 700 first-cohort repertoires was also used for the 120 validation repertoires, as a later analysis reported.

About this clone: Antigen: not known.

The CDR3 covers 13 residues. V lost 1 base and J lost 0, with 4 bases in between. Germline lookup yields CDR1 SGHNT and CDR2 YYREEE (reference sequence). Points from the study as a whole: Altogether, 164 TCR beta chains were recorded as cytomegalovirus-associated.

Using immunoSEQ multiplex PCR, the repertoire was profiled, and TCRdb retains in-frame clones only, with some absent. The data contain about 150,000 clones, about 94% of them singletons. This clonotype was sampled from a man younger than 35 in good health and CMV-seropositive. The chain links TRBV5-4 to TRBJ1-1, with no clear D. Sequencing used PBMCs. In DNA form, the CDR3 reads TGTGCCAGCAGCTTGCCGGTGAACACTGAAGCTTTCTTT. Translation: CASSLPVNTEAFF. Combining the CDR3 with reference TRBV5-4 and TRBJ1-1 gives the whole variable domain ETGVTQSPTHLIKTRGQQVTLRCSSQSGHNTVSWYQQALGQGPQFIFQYYREEENGRGNFPPRFSGLQFPNYSSELNVNALELDDSALYLCASSLPVNTEAFFGQGTRLTVV.